This T cell receptor beta chain was retrieved from a study of T cells after yellow fever vaccination. General study findings and limits: Contaminating bulk clonotypes could be abundant in FACS-sorted repertoires. Reappearance after the booster was seen for most primary-vaccination clones, at 96% CD4 and 70% to 90% CD8. A small proportion of clonotypes was detected in both the CD4 and CD8 compartments.

Points on this clonotype: Its matching antigen is unknown.

CDR1 and CDR2 from the germline V gene are SEHNR and FQNEAQ (reference sequence). The CDR3 sequence is 13 residues long. V shed 3 bases and J shed 5 bases, with 10 bases lying between them. Making TCR cDNA involved 5'RACE template switching, which added UMIs and a universal primer site. One entry per CDR3 protein results from TCRdb running MiXCR on the 5' RACE reads. Of hundreds of thousands of distinct CDR3 sequences in the sample, approximately 18% are singletons; the top ten hold 15% to 20%. The receptor comes from a man younger than 35 who received the YFV17D yellow fever vaccine. The V call is TRBV7-9, the J call TRBJ1-2; D remains ambiguous. The sample was PBMCs, taken before the yellow fever booster vaccination. CDR3 protein: CASSFSERYGYTF. DNA for the CDR3: TGTGCCAGCAGCTTCTCCGAGCGGTATGGCTACACCTTC.